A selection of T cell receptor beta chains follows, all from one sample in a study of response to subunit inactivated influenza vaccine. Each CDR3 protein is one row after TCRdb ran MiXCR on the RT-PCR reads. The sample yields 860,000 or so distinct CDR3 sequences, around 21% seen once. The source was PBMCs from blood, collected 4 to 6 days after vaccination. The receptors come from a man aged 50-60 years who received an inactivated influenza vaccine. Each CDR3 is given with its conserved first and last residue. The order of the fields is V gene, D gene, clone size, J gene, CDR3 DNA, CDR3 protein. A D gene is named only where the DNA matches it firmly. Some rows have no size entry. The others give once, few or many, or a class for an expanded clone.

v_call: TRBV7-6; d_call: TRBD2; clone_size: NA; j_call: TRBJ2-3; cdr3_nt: TGTGCCAGCAGCTTAACGGTAGCGGGGGCCAGCACAGATACGCAGTATTTT; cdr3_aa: CASSLTVAGASTDTQYF
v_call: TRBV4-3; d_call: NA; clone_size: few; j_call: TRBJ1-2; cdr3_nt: TGCGCCAGCAGCCAAGTCGAGGGATATGGCTACACCTTC; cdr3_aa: CASSQVEGYGYTF
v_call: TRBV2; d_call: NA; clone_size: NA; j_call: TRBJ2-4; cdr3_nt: TGTGCCAGCAGCGCGGGCTCTTCTGGCATTCAGTACTTC; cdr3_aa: CASSAGSSGIQYF
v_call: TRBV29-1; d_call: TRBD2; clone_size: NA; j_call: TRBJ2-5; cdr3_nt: TGCAGCGTTGAAGATCTTAGAAGCGGGGGGTTACAAGAGACCCAGTACTTC; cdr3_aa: CSVEDLRSGGLQETQYF
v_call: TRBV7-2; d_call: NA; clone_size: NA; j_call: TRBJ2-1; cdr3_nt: TGTGCCAGCAGCTTGGCTGGTTACGATGAGCAGTTCTTC; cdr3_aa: CASSLAGYDEQFF
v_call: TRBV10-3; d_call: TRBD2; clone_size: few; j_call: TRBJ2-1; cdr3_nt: TGTGCCATCAGTGAGTCGAGGCGGGGGGCTTACAATGAGCAGTTCTTC; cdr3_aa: CAISESRRGAYNEQFF
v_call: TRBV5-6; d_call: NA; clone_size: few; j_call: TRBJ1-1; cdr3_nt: TGTGCCAGCAGCTTTCTGCGTGGGATGACTGAAGCTTTCTTT; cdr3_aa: CASSFLRGMTEAFF
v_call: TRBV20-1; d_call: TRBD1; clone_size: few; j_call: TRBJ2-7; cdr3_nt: TGCAGTGCTAGACCTAACAGGGGTCCCTACGAGCAGTACTTC; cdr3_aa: CSARPNRGPYEQYF
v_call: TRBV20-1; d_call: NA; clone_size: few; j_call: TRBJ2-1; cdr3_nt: TGCAGTGCTAGAGATCTCAGGCGGGGTTCCAACAATGAGCAGTTCTTC; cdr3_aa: CSARDLRRGSNNEQFF
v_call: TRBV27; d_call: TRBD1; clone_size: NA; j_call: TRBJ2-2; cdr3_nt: TGTGCCAGCAGTCTCAGGGTTGAACGGACAGGGAACACCGGGGAGCTGTTTTTT; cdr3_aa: CASSLRVERTGNTGELFF
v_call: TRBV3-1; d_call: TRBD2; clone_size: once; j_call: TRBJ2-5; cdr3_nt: TGTGCCAGCAGCCAAGTAGCGGGGGGGATTCGGGAGACCCAGTACTTC; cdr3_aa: CASSQVAGGIRETQYF
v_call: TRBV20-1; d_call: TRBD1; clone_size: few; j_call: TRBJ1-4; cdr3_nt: TGCAGTGCGGAACAGGGGGCGACTAATGAAAAACTGTTTTTT; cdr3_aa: CSAEQGATNEKLFF
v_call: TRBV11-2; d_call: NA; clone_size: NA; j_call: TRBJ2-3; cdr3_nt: TGTGCCAGCAGCTTTGCGGGGGCTAACACAGATACGCAGTATTTT; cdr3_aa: CASSFAGANTDTQYF